This section outlines one T cell receptor beta chain sequence together with its context. Its specificity is unknown. These data come from a study of blood T cells in healthy people across ages. With V trimmed by 3 bases and J by 4 bases, 13 bases remained unmatched. Per germline, CDR1 SGHRS and CDR2 YFSETQ. This CDR3 has 17 residues. Study-wide results and limits: TCR beta diversity, measured per million T cells, fell in a roughly linear way with age.

A second PCR, run for 7 to 11 cycles, used a sample-barcoded 5' primer plus a J-beta primer mix. TCRdb processed the 5' RACE reads anew with MiXCR; each CDR3 protein has one entry. The sample shows 700,000 or so distinct CDR3 sequences, 40% to 45% of them seen only once. The V gene is TRBV5-1, the J gene TRBJ2-1, with 7 positions matching TRBD1. Sequenced material: blood. This TCR derives from a man aged 80 or over in good health. CDR3 in amino acids: CASSSKSTGQLYNEQFF. In DNA, the CDR3 is TGCGCCAGCAGCTCCAAGTCGACAGGGCAACTATACAATGAGCAGTTCTTC.